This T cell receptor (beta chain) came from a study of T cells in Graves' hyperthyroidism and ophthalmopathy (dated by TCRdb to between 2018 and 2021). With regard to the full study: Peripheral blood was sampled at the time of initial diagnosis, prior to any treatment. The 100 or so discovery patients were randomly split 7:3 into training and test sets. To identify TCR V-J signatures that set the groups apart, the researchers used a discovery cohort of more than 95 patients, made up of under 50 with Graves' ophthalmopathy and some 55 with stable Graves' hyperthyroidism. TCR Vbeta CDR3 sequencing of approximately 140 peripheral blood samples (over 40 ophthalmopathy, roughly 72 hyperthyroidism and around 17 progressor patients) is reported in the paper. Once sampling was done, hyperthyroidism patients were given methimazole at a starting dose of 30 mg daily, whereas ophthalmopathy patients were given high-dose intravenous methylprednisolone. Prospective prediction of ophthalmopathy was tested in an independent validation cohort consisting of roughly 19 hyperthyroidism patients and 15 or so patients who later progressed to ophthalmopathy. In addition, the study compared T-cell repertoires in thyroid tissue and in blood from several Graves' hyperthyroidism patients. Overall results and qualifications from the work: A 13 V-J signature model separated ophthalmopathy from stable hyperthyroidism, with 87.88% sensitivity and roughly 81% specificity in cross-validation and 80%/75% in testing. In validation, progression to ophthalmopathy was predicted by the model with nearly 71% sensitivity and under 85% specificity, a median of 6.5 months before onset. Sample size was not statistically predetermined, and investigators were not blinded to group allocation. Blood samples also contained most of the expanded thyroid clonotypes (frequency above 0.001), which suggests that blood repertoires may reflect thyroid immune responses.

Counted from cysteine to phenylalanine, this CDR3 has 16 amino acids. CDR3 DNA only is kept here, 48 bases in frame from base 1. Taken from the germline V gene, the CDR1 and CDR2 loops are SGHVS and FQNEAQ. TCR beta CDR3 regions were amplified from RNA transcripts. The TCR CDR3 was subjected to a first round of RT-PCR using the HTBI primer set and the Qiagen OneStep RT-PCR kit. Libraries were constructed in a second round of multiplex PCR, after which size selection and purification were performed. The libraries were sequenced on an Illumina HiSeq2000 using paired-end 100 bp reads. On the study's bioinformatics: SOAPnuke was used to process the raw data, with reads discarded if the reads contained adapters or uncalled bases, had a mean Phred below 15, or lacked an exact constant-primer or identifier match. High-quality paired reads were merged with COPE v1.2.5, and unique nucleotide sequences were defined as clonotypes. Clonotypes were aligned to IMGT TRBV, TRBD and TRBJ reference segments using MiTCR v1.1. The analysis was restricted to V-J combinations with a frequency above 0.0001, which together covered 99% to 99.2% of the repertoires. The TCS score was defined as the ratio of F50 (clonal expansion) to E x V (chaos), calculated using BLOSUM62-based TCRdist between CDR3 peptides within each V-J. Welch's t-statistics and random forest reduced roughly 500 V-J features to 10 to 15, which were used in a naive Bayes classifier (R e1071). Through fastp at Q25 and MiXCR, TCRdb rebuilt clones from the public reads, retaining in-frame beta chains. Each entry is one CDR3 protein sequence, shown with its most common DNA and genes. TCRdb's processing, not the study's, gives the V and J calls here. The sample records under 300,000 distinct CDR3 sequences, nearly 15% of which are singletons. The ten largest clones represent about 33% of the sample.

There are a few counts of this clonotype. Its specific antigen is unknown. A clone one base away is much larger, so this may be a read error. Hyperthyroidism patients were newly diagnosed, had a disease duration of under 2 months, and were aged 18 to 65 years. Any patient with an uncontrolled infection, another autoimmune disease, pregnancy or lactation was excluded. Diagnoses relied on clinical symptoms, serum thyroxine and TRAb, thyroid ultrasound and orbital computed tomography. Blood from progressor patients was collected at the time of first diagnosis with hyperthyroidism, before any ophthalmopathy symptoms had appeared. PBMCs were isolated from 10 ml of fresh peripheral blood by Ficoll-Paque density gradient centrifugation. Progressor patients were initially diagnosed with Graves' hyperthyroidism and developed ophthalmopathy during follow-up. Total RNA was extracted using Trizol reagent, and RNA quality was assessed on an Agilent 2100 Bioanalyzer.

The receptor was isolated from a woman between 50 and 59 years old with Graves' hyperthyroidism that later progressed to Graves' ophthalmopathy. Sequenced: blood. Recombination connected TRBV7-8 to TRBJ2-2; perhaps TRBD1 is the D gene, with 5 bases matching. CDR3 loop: CAGSLGVRVNTGELFF. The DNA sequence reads TGTGCCGGCAGCTTAGGCGTCAGGGTGAACACCGGGGAGCTGTTTTTT.